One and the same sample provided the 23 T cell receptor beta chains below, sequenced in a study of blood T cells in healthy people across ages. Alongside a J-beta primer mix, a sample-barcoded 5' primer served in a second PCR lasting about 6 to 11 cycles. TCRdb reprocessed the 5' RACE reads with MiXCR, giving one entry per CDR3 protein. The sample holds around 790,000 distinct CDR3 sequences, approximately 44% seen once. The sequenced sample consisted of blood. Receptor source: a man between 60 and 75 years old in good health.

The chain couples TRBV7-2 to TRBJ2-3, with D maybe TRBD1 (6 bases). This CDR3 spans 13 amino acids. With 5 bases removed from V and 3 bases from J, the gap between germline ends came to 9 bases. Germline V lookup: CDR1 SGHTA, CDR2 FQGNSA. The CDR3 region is CASSGQPTDTQYF. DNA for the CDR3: TGTGCCAGCAGCGGACAGCCGACAGATACGCAGTATTTT. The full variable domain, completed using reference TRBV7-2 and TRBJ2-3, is GAGVSQSPSNKVTEKGKDVELRCDPISGHTALYWYRQSLGQGLEFLIYFQGNSAPDKSGLPSDRFSAERTGGSVSTLTIQRTQQEDSAVYLCASSGQPTDTQYFGPGTRLTVL.

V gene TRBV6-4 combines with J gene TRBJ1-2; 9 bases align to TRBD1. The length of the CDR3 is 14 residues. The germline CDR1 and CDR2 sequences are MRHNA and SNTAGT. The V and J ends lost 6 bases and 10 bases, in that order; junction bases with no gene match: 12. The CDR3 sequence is CASSESGTGSDYTF. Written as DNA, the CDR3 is TGTGCCAGCAGCGAATCCGGGACAGGGTCTGACTACACCTTC.

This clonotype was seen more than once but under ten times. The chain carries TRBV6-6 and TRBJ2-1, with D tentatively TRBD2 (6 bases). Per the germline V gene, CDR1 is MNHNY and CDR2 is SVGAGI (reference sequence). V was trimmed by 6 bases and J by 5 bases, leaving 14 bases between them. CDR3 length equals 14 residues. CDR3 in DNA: TGTGCCAGCAGCCTCCGGGACTGGGACAATGAGCAGTTCTTC. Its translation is CASSLRDWDNEQFF.

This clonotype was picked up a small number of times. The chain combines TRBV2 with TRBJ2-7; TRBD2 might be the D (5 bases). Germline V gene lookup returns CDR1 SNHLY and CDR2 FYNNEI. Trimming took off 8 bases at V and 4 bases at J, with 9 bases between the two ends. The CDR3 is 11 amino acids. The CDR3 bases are TGTGCCAGCGGGAGAAATTACGAGCAGTACTTC. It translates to CASGRNYEQYF.

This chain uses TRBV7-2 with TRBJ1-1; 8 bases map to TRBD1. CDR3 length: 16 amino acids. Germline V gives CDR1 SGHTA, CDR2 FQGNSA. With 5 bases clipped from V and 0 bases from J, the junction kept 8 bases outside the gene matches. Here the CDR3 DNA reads TGTGCCAGCAGCCCAGCCAGGGGGCCGATGAACACTGAAGCTTTCTTT. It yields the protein CASSPARGPMNTEAFF.

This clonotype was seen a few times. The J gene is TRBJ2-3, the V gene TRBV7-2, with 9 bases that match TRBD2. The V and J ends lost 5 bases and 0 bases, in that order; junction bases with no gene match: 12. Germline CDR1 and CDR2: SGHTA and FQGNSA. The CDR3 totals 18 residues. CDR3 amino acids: CASSPRAWSGGSTDTQYF. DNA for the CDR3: TGTGCCAGCAGCCCCCGAGCGTGGAGCGGGGGGAGCACAGATACGCAGTATTTT.

CDR3 bases: TGCAGTGCTAGAGGACAGGGGAAGACTAGCGTATCAGACAATGAGCAGTTCTTC. Translated: CSARGQGKTSVSDNEQFF. The chain combines TRBV20-1 with TRBJ2-1; D may match TRBD1 or TRBD2 (8 bases each). Trimming left V 1 base short and J 5 bases short, with 24 bases between. CDR3 size: 18 residues. The V gene's germline CDR1 is DFQATT and CDR2 SNEGSKA (reference sequence).

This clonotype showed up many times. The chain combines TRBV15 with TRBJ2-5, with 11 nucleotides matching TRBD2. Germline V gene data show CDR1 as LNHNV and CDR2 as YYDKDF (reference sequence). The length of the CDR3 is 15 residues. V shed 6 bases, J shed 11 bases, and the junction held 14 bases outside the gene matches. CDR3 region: CATSLTSGVLNEQYF. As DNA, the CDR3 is TGTGCCACCAGTCTGACTAGCGGGGTACTCAATGAGCAGTACTTC.

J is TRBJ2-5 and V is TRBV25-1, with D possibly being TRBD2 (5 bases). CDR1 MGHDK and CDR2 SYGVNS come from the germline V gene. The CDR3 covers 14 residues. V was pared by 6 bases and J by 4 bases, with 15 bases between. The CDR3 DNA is TGTGCCAGCAGGGAGGTTGGGAGAGGAGAGACCCAGTACTTC. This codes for CASREVGRGETQYF.

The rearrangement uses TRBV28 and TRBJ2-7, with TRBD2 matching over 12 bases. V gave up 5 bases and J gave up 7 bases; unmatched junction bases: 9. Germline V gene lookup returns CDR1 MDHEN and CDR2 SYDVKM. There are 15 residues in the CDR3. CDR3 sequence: CASSPHPSGGGEQYF. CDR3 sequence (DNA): TGTGCCAGCAGTCCTCACCCTAGCGGGGGGGGTGAGCAGTACTTC.

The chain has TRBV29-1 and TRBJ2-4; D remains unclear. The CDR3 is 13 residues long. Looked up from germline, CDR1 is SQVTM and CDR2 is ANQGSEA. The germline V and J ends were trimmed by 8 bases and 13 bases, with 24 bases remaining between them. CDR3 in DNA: TGCAGCCTTCTACCAGATATGGCCAATGAGCAGTACTTC. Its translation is CSLLPDMANEQYF.

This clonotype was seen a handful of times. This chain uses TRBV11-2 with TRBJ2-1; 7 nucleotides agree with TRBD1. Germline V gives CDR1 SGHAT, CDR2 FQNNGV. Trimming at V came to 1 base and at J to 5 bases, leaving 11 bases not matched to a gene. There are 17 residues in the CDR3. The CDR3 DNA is TGTGCCAGCAGCTTAGTCTCCTTTGGGGACAGCGACAATGAGCAGTTCTTC. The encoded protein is CASSLVSFGDSDNEQFF.

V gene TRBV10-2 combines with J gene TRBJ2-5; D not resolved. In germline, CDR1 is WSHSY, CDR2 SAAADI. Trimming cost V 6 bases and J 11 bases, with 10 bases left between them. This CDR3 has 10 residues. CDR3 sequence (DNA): TGCGCCAGCAGCGAGGTGGAGCAGTACTTC. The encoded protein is CASSEVEQYF.

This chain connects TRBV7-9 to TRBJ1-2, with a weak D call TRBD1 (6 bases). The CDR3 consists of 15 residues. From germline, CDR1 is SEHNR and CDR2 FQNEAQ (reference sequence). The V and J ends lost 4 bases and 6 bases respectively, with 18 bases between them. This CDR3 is CASSSSGTGFDGYTF. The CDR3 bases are TGTGCCAGCAGCTCCTCCGGAACAGGGTTTGATGGCTACACCTTC. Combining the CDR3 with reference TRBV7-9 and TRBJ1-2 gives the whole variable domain DTGVSQNPRHKITKRGQNVTFRCDPISEHNRLYWYRQTLGQGPEFLTYFQNEAQLEKSRLLSDRFSAERPKGSFSTLEIQRTEQGDSAMYLCASSSSGTGFDGYTFGSGTRLTVV.

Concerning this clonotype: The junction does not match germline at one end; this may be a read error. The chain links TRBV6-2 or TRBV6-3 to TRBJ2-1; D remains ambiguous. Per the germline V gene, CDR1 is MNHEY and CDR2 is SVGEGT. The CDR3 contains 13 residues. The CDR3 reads CAGSSSGYNEQFF. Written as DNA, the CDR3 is TGTGCCGGCAGCAGCTCTGGGTACAATGAGCAGTTCTTC.

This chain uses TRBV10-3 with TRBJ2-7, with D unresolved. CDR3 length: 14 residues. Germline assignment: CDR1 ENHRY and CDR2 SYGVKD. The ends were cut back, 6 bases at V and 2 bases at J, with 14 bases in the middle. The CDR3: CAISPQVDAYEQYF. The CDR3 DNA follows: TGTGCCATCAGCCCTCAGGTTGACGCCTACGAGCAGTACTTC.

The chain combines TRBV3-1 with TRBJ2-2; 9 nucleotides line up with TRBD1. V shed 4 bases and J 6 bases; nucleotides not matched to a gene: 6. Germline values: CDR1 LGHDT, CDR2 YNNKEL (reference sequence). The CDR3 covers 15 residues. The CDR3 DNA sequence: TGTGCCAGCAGCCGCCGGGACAGGGTACCCGGGGAGCTGTTTTTT. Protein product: CASSRRDRVPGELFF. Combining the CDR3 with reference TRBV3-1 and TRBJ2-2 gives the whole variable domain DTAVSQTPKYLVTQMGNDKSIKCEQNLGHDTMYWYKQDSKKFLKIMFSYNNKELIINETVPNRFSPKSPDKAHLNLHINSLELGDSAVYFCASSRRDRVPGELFFGEGSRLTVL.

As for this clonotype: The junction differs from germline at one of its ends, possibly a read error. In nucleotides, the CDR3 is TGTGACACCAGCAGAGAAGGACAGACCACAACTAATGAAAAACTGTTTTTT. Its translation: CDTSREGQTTTNEKLFF. The chain has TRBV15 and TRBJ1-4; TRBD1 might be the D (6 bases). The V gene's germline CDR1 is LNHNV and CDR2 YYDKDF (reference sequence). The CDR3 has 17 amino acids.

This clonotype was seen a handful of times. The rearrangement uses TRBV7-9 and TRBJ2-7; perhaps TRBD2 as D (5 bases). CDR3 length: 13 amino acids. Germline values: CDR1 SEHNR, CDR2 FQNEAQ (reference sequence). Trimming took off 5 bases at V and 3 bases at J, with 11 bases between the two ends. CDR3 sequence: CASSARGDYEQYF. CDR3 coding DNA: TGTGCCAGCAGCGCCCGGGGAGACTACGAGCAGTACTTC.

CDR3 in amino acids: CASSLNVGTQQETQYF. The CDR3 DNA sequence: TGCGCCAGCAGCTTGAATGTGGGGACTCAACAAGAGACCCAGTACTTC. This sequence joins TRBV5-1 and TRBJ2-5; perhaps TRBD2 as D (6 bases). Germline V gene sequence: CDR1 SGHRS, CDR2 YFSETQ. This CDR3 region has 16 residues. V was cut by 1 base and J by 2 bases, with 15 bases left in between.

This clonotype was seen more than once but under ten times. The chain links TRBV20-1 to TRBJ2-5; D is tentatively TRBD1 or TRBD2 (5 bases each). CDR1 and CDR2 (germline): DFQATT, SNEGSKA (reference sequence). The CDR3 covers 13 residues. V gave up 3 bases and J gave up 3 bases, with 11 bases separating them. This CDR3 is CSASRGVEETQYF. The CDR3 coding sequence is TGCAGTGCTAGTAGGGGAGTGGAAGAGACCCAGTACTTC.

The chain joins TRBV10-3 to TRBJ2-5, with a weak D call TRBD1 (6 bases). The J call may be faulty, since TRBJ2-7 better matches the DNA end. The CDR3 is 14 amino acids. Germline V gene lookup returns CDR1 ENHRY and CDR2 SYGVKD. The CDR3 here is CAISVGQLGYEQYF. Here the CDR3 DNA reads TGTGCCATCAGTGTAGGACAGCTCGGCTACGAGCAGTACTTC.

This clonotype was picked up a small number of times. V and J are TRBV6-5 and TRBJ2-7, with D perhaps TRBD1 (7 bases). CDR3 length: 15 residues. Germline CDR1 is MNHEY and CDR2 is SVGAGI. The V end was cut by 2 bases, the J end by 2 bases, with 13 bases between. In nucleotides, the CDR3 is TGTGCCAGCAGTTACGGAGGGGGCGCGACCTACGAGCAGTACTTC. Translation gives CASSYGGGATYEQYF.